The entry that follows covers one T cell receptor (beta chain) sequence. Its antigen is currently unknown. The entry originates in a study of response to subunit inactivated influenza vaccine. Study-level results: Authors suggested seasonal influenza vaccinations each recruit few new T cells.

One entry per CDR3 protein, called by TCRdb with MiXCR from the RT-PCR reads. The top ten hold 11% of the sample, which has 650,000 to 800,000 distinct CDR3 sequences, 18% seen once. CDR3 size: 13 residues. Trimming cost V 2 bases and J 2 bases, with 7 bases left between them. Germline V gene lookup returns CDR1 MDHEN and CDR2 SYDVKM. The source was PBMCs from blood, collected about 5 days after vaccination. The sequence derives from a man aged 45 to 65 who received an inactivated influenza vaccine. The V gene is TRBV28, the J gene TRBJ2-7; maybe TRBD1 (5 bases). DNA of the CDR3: TGTGCCAGCAGTTTAATGGGGCCCTACGAGCAGTACTTC. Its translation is CASSLMGPYEQYF.